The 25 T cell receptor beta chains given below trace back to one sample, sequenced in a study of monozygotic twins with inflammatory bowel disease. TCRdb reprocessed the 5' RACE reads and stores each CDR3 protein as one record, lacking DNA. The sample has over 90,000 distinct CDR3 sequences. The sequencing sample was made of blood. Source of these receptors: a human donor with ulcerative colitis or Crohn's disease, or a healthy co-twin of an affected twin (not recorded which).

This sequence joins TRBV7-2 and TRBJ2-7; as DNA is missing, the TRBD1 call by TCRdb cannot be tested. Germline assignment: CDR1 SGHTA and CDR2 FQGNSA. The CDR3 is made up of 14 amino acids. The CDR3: CASSLGTGQGERYF.

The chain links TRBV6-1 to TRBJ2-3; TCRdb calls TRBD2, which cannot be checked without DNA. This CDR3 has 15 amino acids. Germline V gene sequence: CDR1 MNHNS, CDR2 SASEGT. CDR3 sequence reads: CASSVTSGRSDTQYF.

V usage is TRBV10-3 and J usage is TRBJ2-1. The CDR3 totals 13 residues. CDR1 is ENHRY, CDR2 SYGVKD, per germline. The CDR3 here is CAISESEKASQFF.

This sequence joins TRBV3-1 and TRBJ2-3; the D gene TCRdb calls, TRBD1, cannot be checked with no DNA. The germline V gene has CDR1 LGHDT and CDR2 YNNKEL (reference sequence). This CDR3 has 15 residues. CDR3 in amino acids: CASSRGATYTDTQYF.

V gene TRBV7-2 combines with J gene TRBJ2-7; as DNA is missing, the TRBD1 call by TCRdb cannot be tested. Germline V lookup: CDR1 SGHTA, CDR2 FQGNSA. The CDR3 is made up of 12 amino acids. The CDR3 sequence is CASSPQGLGQYF.

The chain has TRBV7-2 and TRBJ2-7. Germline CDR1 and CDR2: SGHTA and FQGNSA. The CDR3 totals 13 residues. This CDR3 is CATVVGRGYEQYF.

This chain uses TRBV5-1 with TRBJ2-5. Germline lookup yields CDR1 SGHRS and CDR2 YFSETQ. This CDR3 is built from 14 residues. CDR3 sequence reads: CASSNGYPQETQYF.

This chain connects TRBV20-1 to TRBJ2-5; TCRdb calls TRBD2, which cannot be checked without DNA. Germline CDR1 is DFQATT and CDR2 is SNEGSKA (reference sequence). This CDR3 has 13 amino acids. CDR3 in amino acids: CSANSGGAETQYF.

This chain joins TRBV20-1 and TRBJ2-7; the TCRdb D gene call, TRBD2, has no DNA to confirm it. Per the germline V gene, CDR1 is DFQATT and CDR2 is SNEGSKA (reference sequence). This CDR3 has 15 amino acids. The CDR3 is CSARWNSGRMYEQYF.

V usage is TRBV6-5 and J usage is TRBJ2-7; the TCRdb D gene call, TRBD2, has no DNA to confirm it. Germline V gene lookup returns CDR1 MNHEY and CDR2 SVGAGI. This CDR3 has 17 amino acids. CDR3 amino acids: CASSYSGLAGSQYEQYF.

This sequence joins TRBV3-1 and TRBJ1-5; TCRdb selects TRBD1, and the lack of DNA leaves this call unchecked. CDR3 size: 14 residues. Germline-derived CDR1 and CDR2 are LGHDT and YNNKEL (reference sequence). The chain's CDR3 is CASSHLGADQPQHF.

The CDR3 spells CASSEYRDTQYF. This chain joins TRBV25-1 and TRBJ2-3. Germline assignment: CDR1 MGHDK and CDR2 SYGVNS. This CDR3 comprises 12 residues.

The CDR3 reads CASSPLGTGSYEQYF. The chain joins TRBV14 to TRBJ2-7; with no DNA, the TCRdb D assignment of TRBD1 cannot be verified. Per germline, CDR1 SGHDN and CDR2 FVKESK. The CDR3 contains 15 residues.

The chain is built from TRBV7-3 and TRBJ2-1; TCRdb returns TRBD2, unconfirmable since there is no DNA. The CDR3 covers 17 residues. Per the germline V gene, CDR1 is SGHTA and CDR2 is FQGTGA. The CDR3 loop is CASSPNSPSGGANEQFF.

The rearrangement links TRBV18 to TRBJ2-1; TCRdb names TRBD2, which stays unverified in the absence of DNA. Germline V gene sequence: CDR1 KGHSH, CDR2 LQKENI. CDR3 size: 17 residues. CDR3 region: CASSSTSGRAQRNEQFF.

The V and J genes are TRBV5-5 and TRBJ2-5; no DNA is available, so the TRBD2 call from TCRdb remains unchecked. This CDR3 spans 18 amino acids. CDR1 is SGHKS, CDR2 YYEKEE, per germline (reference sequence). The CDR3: CASLRTAGGPRIQETQYF.

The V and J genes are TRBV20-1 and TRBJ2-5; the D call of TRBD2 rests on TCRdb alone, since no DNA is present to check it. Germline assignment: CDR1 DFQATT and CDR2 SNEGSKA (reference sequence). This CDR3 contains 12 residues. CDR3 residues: CSARTSGETQYF.

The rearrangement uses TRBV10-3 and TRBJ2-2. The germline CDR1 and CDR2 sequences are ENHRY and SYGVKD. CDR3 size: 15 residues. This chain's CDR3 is CAISKWALNTGELFF.

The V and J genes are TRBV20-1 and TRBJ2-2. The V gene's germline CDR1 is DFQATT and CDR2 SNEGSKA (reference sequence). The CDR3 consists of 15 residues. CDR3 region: CSAREHSANTGELFF.

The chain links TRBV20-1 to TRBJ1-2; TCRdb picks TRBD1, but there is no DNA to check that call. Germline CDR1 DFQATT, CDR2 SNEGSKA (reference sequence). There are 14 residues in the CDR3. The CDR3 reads CSASPGQGVYGYTF.

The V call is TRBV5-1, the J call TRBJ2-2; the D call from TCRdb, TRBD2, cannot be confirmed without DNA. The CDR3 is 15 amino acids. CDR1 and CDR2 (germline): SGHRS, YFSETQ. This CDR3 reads CASSKGVGDTGELFF.

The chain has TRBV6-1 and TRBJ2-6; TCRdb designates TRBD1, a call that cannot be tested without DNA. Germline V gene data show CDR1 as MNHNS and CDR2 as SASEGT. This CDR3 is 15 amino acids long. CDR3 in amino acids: CASSTGFSGANVLTF.

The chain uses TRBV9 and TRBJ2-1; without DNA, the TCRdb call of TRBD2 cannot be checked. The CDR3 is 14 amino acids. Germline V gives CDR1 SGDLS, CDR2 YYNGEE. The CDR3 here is CASSVVGSGDEQFF.

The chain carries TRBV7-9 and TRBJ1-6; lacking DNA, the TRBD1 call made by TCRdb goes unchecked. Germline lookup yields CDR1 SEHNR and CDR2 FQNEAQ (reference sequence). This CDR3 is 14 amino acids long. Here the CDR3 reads CASSLEGSNSPLHF.

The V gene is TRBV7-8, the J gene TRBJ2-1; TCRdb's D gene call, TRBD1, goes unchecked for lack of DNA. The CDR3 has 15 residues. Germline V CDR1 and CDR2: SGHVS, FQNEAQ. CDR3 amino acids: CASSLVGGARNEQFF.